Shown below are 12 T cell receptor beta chains from a single sample sequenced in a study of a mutant IDH1 vaccine in newly diagnosed glioma. Only in-frame clones appear in the TCRdb table, and some are missing; sequencing was by immunoSEQ multiplex PCR. The sample lists tens of thousands of clones, 80% to 90% occurring once. Time point: week 35, safety follow-up. The content of each vaccine dose was 300 ug of mutant IDH1 20-mer peptide, and topical imiquimod accompanied it. These TCRs are of unknown antigen specificity. Source: PBMCs, taken from a glioma patient whose treatment included an IDH1 peptide vaccine. The receptors derive from a middle-aged man with glioma.

V and J are TRBV4-2 and TRBJ2-1, with D possibly TRBD2 on 5 matching bases. This CDR3 is built from 18 residues. Trimming removed 0 bases from V and 0 bases from J, with 15 bases in between. Per germline, CDR1 LGHNA and CDR2 YNFKEQ. The CDR3 sequence is CASSQDWTGLLSYNEQFF. The CDR3 nucleotides are TGTGCCAGCAGCCAAGATTGGACGGGATTGCTCTCCTACAATGAGCAGTTCTTC.

The chain has TRBV28 and TRBJ2-7; 9 nucleotides align to TRBD2. The CDR3 has 15 amino acids. Trimming took 6 bases from V and 0 from J; bases not matched to a gene: 6. Germline CDR1 is MDHEN and CDR2 is SYDVKM. This CDR3 reads CASSSTSGRSYEQYF. The DNA of the CDR3 is TGTGCCAGCAGCTCCACTAGCGGGCGCTCCTACGAGCAGTACTTC.

The J gene is TRBJ1-4, the V gene TRBV18; 9 bases are a match to TRBD1. The CDR3 spans 14 residues. V gave up 4 bases and J gave up 7 bases; unmatched junction bases: 4. CDR1 and CDR2 from the germline V gene are KGHSH and LQKENI. Here the CDR3 reads CASSREQGAEKLFF. The CDR3 bases are TGTGCCAGCTCACGGGAACAGGGGGCTGAAAAACTGTTTTTT.

This clone was observed a single time. The genes are TRBV5-4 and TRBJ2-5; 9 bases align to TRBD1. Germline V gene lookup returns CDR1 SGHNT and CDR2 YYREEE (reference sequence). The CDR3 has 16 residues. After removal of 5 bases from V and 5 bases from J, the junction contained 13 bases not matched to a gene. CDR3 in amino acids: CASSLMGQGLWETQYF. CDR3 DNA: TGTGCCAGCAGTTTGATGGGACAGGGCTTATGGGAGACCCAGTACTTC.

The chain is built from TRBV5-4 and TRBJ2-3; D gene unclear. Germline CDR1 and CDR2: SGHNT and YYREEE (reference sequence). The CDR3 contains 14 residues. The V end was cut by 0 bases, the J end by 4 bases, with 9 bases between. The CDR3 reads CASSLGLTSDTQYF. The CDR3 DNA reads TGTGCCAGCAGCTTGGGTTTGACATCAGATACGCAGTATTTT.

The chain has TRBV27 and TRBJ2-5; TRBD1 matches at 7 bases. The CDR3 consists of 13 residues. CDR1 and CDR2 (germline): MNHEY, SMNVEV (reference sequence). V lost 6 bases, J lost 1 base, and 2 bases stayed unmatched. CDR3 residues: CASSRQGQETQYF. Written as DNA, the CDR3 is TGTGCCAGCAGCAGACAGGGCCAAGAGACCCAGTACTTC.

The rearrangement uses TRBV6-1 and TRBJ1-1, with TRBD1 matching 7 bases. The CDR3 has 13 amino acids. Germline values: CDR1 MNHNS, CDR2 SASEGT. V gave up 7 bases and J gave up 2 bases; unmatched junction bases: 4. CDR3 DNA sequence: TGTGCCAGCACGGGACAGTACAACACTGAAGCTTTCTTT. It yields the protein CASTGQYNTEAFF.

This chain joins TRBV9 and TRBJ2-2; 7 bases are shared with TRBD2. With V trimmed by 0 bases and J by 6 bases, 2 bases remained unmatched. The V gene's germline CDR1 is SGDLS and CDR2 YYNGEE. The CDR3 contains 14 residues. CDR3 region: CASSVDGRPGELFF. The CDR3 DNA follows: TGTGCCAGCAGCGTAGACGGGAGGCCCGGGGAGCTGTTTTTT.

The V call is TRBV19, the J call TRBJ1-5, with D possibly matching TRBD1 (5 bases). Germline loops: CDR1 LNHDA, CDR2 SQIVND (reference sequence). This CDR3 has 16 amino acids. V was trimmed by 5 bases and J by 0 bases, leaving 14 bases between them. The CDR3 sequence: CASSSAGAPSNQPQHF. The CDR3 nucleotides read TGTGCCAGTAGTTCTGCCGGGGCCCCTAGCAATCAGCCCCAGCATTTT.

This clone appeared a single time. The chain joins TRBV7-2 to TRBJ1-4; D is unresolved. CDR3 length: 15 residues. The V and J ends lost 2 bases and 5 bases respectively, with 12 bases between them. CDR1 is SGHTA, CDR2 FQGNSA, per germline. CDR3 in DNA: TGTGCCAGCAGCTTATGGCACTTGGGGAATGAAAAACTGTTTTTT. This codes for CASSLWHLGNEKLFF.

This clone has just one count. The chain joins TRBV5-6 to TRBJ2-7; D may be TRBD1 (6 bases). The CDR3 totals 16 residues. The germline gives CDR1 SGHDT, CDR2 YYEEEE. V lost 0 bases and J 3 bases, leaving 16 bases between the germline ends. The CDR3 is CASSLEGVAVNYEQYF. The CDR3 nucleotides read TGTGCCAGCAGCTTGGAGGGGGTCGCGGTAAACTACGAGCAGTACTTC. The variable domain in full, completed from reference TRBV5-6 and TRBJ2-7, reads DAGVTQSPTHLIKTRGQQVTLRCSPKSGHDTVSWYQQALGQGPQFIFQYYEEEERQRGNFPDRFSGHQFPNYSSELNVNALLLGDSALYLCASSLEGVAVNYEQYFGPGTRLTVT.

V gene TRBV4-2 combines with J gene TRBJ2-2, with D perhaps TRBD2 (6 bases). Germline loops: CDR1 LGHNA, CDR2 YNFKEQ. This CDR3 has 15 amino acids. Trimming left V 4 bases short and J 3 bases short, with 12 bases between. In nucleotides, the CDR3 is TGTGCCAGCAGCCGCCGGGACTCGGACACCGGGGAGCTGTTTTTT. It translates to CASSRRDSDTGELFF.